The clone carrying this T cell receptor beta chain was detected only a few times. What it binds is not known. This record belongs to a study of beta chain features in type 1 diabetes. The overall study: Summed over all samples, the examined sorted cells came to 90 million to 120 million. Study-level points and caveats: A definitive answer on HLA type influencing TCRB rearrangement was not reached here. VDJ junctions from type 1 diabetes patients carried fewer insertions and larger deletions. It was possible that PCR favored shorter templates, equally so in patients and controls.

In germline, CDR1 is SEHNR, CDR2 FQNEAQ (reference sequence). This CDR3 spans 16 amino acids. V lost 4 bases, J lost 5 bases, and 9 bases stayed unmatched. Every isolated RNA sample was fully reverse transcribed, so sequencing captured expressed TCRB transcripts. Only in-frame clones appear in the TCRdb table, and some are missing; sequencing was by immunoSEQ multiplex PCR. The sample consists of 900,000 or so clones, about a sixth of them appearing once. The rearrangement links TRBV7-9 to TRBJ2-1; 9 bases are a match to TRBD2. Specimen: naive CD4+ T cells from blood. The receptor was derived from a woman younger than 35 in good health. CDR3 bases: TGTGCCAGCAGCTCACATAGCGGGAGTAATCACAATGAGCAGTTCTTC. The encoded protein is CASSSHSGSNHNEQFF.